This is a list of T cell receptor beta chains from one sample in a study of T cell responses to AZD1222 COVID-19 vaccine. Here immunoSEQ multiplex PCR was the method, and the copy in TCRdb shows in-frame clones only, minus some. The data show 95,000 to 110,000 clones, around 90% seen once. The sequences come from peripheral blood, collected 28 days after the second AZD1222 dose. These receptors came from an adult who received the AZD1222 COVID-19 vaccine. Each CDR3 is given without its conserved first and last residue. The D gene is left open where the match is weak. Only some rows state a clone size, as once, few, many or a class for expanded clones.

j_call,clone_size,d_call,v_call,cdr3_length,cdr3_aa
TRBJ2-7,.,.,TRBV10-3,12,AISESGDGYEQY
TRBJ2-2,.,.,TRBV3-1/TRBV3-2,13,ASSHLGTNTGELF
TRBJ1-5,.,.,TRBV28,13,ASTLARASNQPQH
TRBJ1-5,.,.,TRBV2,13,ASSEEGYSNQPQH
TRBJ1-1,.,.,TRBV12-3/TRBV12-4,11,ASSLGGGAEAF
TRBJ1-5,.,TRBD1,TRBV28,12,ASSTGQGYQPQH
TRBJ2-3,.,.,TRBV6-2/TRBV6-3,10,ASSYRPDDPY
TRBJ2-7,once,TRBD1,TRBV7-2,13,ASSSTGTASYEQY
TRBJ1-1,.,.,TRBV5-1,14,ASSFGGGLGRTEAF
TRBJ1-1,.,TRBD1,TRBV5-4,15,ASSLEPTHTGGTEAF
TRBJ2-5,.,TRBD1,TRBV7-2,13,ASSLGGQGQETQY
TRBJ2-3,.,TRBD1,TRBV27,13,ASSEWTGGTDTQY
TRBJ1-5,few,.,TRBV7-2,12,ASSPGDPDGSQH
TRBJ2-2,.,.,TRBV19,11,ASSNPNTGELF
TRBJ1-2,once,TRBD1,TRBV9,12,ASSVGAGGYGYT
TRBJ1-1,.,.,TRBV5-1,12,ASSLASGTFEAF
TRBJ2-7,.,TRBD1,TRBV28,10,ATDGQGYEQY
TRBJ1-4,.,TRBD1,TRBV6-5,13,ASSKTGQVNEKLF
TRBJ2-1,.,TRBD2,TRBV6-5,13,ASRVSGGARAEQF
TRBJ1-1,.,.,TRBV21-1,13,ASSNPSRANTEAF
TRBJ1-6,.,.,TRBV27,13,ASRLTVPGNSPLH
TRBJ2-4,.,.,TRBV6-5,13,ASSIPDSVKNIQY
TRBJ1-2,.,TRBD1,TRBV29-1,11,SVPTGDYYGYT
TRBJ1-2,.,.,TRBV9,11,ASSAGGNYGYT